Following are 8 T cell receptor beta chains from one sample sequenced in a study of T cell repertoires in cytomegalovirus infection. TCRdb processed the reads anew with MiXCR; each CDR3 protein has one entry. The table has about 530,000 distinct CDR3 sequences, more than 20% seen once. Sequencing used PBMCs. The origin of the receptors is a human donor in good health (CMV status not recorded). Some clones in this sample may be carry-over from other donors' samples.

The V and J genes are TRBV6-2 or TRBV6-3 and TRBJ2-3, with TRBD1 matching 8 bases. CDR1 is MNHEY and CDR2 is SVGEGT in the germline V gene. The CDR3 contains 17 residues. V shed 9 bases, J shed 4 bases, and the junction held 18 bases outside the gene matches. Written as DNA, the CDR3 is TGTGCCAGTGCACGACAGGGGATGGGATTTCTCTCAGATACGCAGTATTTT. Encoded protein: CASARQGMGFLSDTQYF.

The chain recombines TRBV12-3 or TRBV12-4 with TRBJ1-4; D remains ambiguous. Trimming left V 2 bases short and J 0 bases short, with 7 bases between. The CDR3 has 15 residues. The CDR3 region is CASSLSGTTNEKLFF. CDR3 bases: TGTGCCAGCAGTTTATCCGGGACAACTAATGAAAAACTGTTTTTT.

This clonotype appeared a few times. The chain uses TRBV5-4 and TRBJ2-1, with 8 bases that match TRBD2. The CDR3 length is 15 residues. V shed 4 bases, J shed 4 bases, and the junction held 7 bases outside the gene matches. The V gene's germline CDR1 is SGHNT and CDR2 YYREEE (reference sequence). CDR3: CASSLSVAGYNEQFF. In DNA form, the CDR3 reads TGTGCCAGCAGCCTGTCGGTAGCGGGGTACAATGAGCAGTTCTTC. Filled out from reference TRBV5-4 and TRBJ2-1, the complete variable domain reads ETGVTQSPTHLIKTRGQQVTLRCSSQSGHNTVSWYQQALGQGPQFIFQYYREEENGRGNFPPRFSGLQFPNYSSELNVNALELDDSALYLCASSLSVAGYNEQFFGPGTRLTVL.

This clonotype was seen a few times. The chain has TRBV20-1 and TRBJ2-1, with TRBD1 matching 7 bases. The length of the CDR3 is 14 residues. V dropped 3 bases and J dropped 7; count of bases not matched to a gene: 9. The germline gives CDR1 DFQATT, CDR2 SNEGSKA (reference sequence). The chain's CDR3 is CSASQPGGRNEQFF. The CDR3 nucleotides read TGCAGTGCTAGCCAACCAGGGGGTCGGAATGAGCAGTTCTTC.

The rearrangement links TRBV12-5 to TRBJ1-1; D perhaps matches TRBD1 (6 bases). CDR3 length: 15 residues. Per the germline V gene, CDR1 is LGHNT and CDR2 is FRNRAP. Trimming took 2 bases from V and 3 from J, leaving 13 bases between them. The CDR3 region has the DNA TGTGCTAGTGGTTTGTCAGGGGCCCTCGACACTGAAGCTTTCTTT. Translation: CASGLSGALDTEAFF. The full variable domain, rest sourced from reference TRBV12-5 and TRBJ1-1, is DARVTQTPRHKVTEMGQEVTMRCQPILGHNTVFWYRQTMMQGLELLAYFRNRAPLDDSGMPKDRFSAEMPDATLATLKIQPSEPRDSAVYFCASGLSGALDTEAFFGQGTRLTVV.

This clonotype was seen only a few times. The chain employs TRBV28 and TRBJ2-7, with D perhaps matching TRBD1 (5 bases). Trimming removed 6 bases at V and 13 bases at J, with 13 bases between. Per germline, CDR1 MDHEN and CDR2 SYDVKM. The CDR3 contains 10 residues. CDR3 DNA sequence: TGTGCCAGCAGGGGCAGGGCCGATTACTTC. This sequence encodes CASRGRADYF. The full variable domain, rest sourced from reference TRBV28 and TRBJ2-7, is DVKVTQSSRYLVKRTGEKVFLECVQDMDHENMFWYRQDPGLGLRLIYFSYDVKMKEKGDIPEGYSVSREKKERFSLILESASTNQTSMYLCASRGRADYFGPGTRLTVT.

This clonotype has at least ten counts. The chain recombines TRBV7-2 with TRBJ2-4, with D perhaps TRBD1 or TRBD2 (5 bases each). This CDR3 region has 14 residues. The V gene's germline CDR1 is SGHTA and CDR2 FQGNSA. V was cut by 5 bases and J by 2 bases, with 10 bases left in between. CDR3 residues: CASSAGTSKNIQYF. The CDR3 region has the DNA TGTGCCAGCAGCGCCGGGACCTCCAAAAACATTCAGTACTTC.

The gene calls are TRBV19 and TRBJ1-2; D perhaps matches TRBD1 (5 bases). Trimming removed 8 bases at V and 5 bases at J, with 15 bases between. The V gene's germline CDR1 is LNHDA and CDR2 SQIVND (reference sequence). CDR3 size: 13 residues. In DNA form, the CDR3 reads TGTGCCAGTTTGGGACCTAACACGTATGGCTACACCTTC. Its translation: CASLGPNTYGYTF. Filled out from reference TRBV19 and TRBJ1-2, the complete variable domain reads DGGITQSPKYLFRKEGQNVTLSCEQNLNHDAMYWYRQDPGQGLRLIYYSQIVNDFQKGDIAEGYSVSREKKESFPLTVTSAQKNPTAFYLCASLGPNTYGYTFGSGTRLTVV.